This T cell receptor beta chain was obtained from a study of PD-1 blockade in classical Hodgkin lymphoma. Overall study results and limits: By C4D1 there was a significant rise in CD4+ TCR diversity but not in CD8+ TCR diversity. Complete responders entered with baseline diversity on par with newly diagnosed patients, the results showed. The study reported lower baseline TCR diversity in newly diagnosed patients than in healthy donors.

Only in-frame clones appear in the TCRdb table, and some are missing; sequencing was by immunoSEQ multiplex PCR. Of 20,000 to 30,000 clones in the sample, around three quarters were seen once. Each patient experienced a relapse that followed autologous stem cell transplantation, and brentuximab vedotin exposure varied. Patients' outcomes at their best amounted to complete response, partial response or progressive disease. The CDR3 is 13 amino acids. V was pared by 2 bases and J by 8 bases, with 2 bases of the junction left unmatched. The germline V gene has CDR1 SQVTM and CDR2 ANQGSEA. A note on this clone: Its antigen is unknown.

The receptor was derived from a human donor with classical Hodgkin lymphoma. The sequenced sample was peripheral blood mononuclear cells (PBMCs), obtained before the second cycle of nivolumab. The chain employs TRBV29-1 and TRBJ2-1, with 11 bases fitting TRBD2. The CDR3 region is CSVETSGSDEQFF. CDR3 DNA sequence: TGCAGCGTTGAAACTAGCGGGAGCGATGAGCAGTTCTTC.